Listed here are 27 T cell receptor beta chains from one sample, sequenced in a study of blood T cells in healthy people across ages (dated by TCRdb to the mid-2010s). Receptors were amplified or captured by 5' RACE. TCRdb lists the instrument as Illumina HiSeq 2500. A second 7 to 11 cycle PCR used a sample-barcoded 5' primer and a J-beta primer mix. The raw public data were reprocessed by TCRdb itself: fastp quality trimming at Q25, MiXCR clonotype calling, in-frame beta chains only. Records with the same CDR3 protein are collapsed into one entry carrying the most frequent genes and DNA. The sample records over a million distinct CDR3 sequences, about 43% of which are singletons. Roughly 8.2% of the sample lies in the top ten. Input material: blood. The receptor source for this set is a woman younger than 30 in good health.

The chain uses TRBV9 and TRBJ2-7; 8 positions match TRBD1. Germline CDR1 reads SGDLS; CDR2 reads YYNGEE. The CDR3 runs to 16 residues. V gave up 4 bases and J gave up 1 base; unmatched junction bases: 10. CDR3 residues: CASSPAPGQASYEQYF. The CDR3 DNA is TGTGCCAGCAGCCCCGCACCGGGACAGGCTTCCTACGAGCAGTACTTC. Drawing the rest from reference TRBV9 and TRBJ2-7, the complete variable domain is DSGVTQTPKHLITATGQRVTLRCSPRSGDLSVYWYQQSLDQGLQFLIQYYNGEERAKGNILERFSAQQFPDLHSELNLSSLELGDSALYFCASSPAPGQASYEQYFGPGTRLTVT.

A few counts support this clonotype. The gene calls are TRBV20-1 and TRBJ2-5; possibly TRBD2 for D (6 bases). Per the germline V gene, CDR1 is DFQATT and CDR2 is SNEGSKA (reference sequence). The length of the CDR3 is 14 residues. The V gene lost 0 bases and the J gene lost 5 bases, with 13 bases spanning the gap. CDR3 protein: CSARDLEGRETQYF. Here the CDR3 DNA reads TGCAGTGCTAGAGATCTGGAGGGTCGGGAGACCCAGTACTTC.

The chain links TRBV5-1 to TRBJ2-4, with D possibly TRBD1 on 6 matching bases. The germline CDR1 and CDR2 sequences are SGHRS and YFSETQ. V lost 2 bases to trimming and J lost 3 bases, with 12 bases between them. This CDR3 has 15 residues. The DNA of the CDR3 is TGCGCCAGCAGCTTAGAGGGGGATGACAAAAACATTCAGTACTTC. This gives the protein CASSLEGDDKNIQYF.

This clonotype came up a few times. The chain has TRBV7-9 and TRBJ2-1; TRBD1 aligns across 7 bases. V was pared by 8 bases and J by 9 bases, with 4 bases of the junction left unmatched. The CDR3 consists of 11 residues. Per germline, CDR1 SEHNR and CDR2 FQNEAQ (reference sequence). The CDR3: CASGRGTEQFF. CDR3 DNA sequence: TGTGCCAGCGGCAGGGGGACTGAGCAGTTCTTC.

This chain uses TRBV25-1 with TRBJ2-5, with 11 positions matching TRBD2. The last part of the DNA fits TRBJ2-7 better; the J call may be wrong. Germline V CDR1 and CDR2: MGHDK, SYGVNS. The CDR3 consists of 15 residues. The DNA for the CDR3 is TGTGCCAGCAGTAGGGACTCCACTAGCGGGAGCGAGCAGTACTTC. Residues: CASSRDSTSGSEQYF.

This chain joins TRBV20-1 and TRBJ2-1; the match to TRBD2 covers 7 bases. The germline gives CDR1 DFQATT, CDR2 SNEGSKA (reference sequence). The CDR3 runs to 14 residues. V shed 3 bases, J shed 0 bases, and the junction held 2 bases outside the gene matches. CDR3 sequence: CSARREFSYNEQFF. Here the CDR3 DNA reads TGCAGTGCTAGGCGGGAGTTCTCCTACAATGAGCAGTTCTTC.

In this sample, this clonotype turned up a few times. J is TRBJ2-1 and V is TRBV7-8; 13 positions agree with TRBD2. Germline assignment: CDR1 SGHVS and CDR2 FQNEAQ. Trimming cost V 3 bases and J 0 bases; bases outside gene matches: 8. The CDR3 has 19 amino acids. The CDR3 DNA reads as TGTGCCAGCAGCTTTGGGACTAGCGGGGTTTTAAGCTCCTACAATGAGCAGTTCTTC. It codes for CASSFGTSGVLSSYNEQFF.

For this clonotype: This could be a read error, since a much larger clone is one nucleotide away. This chain uses TRBV20-1 with TRBJ2-3; 10 bases fit TRBD2. The CDR3 consists of 16 residues. In germline, CDR1 is DFQATT, CDR2 SNEGSKA (reference sequence). The CDR3 sequence is CNARVGAGGRTDTQYF. The CDR3 bases are TGCAATGCTAGAGTGGGAGCGGGAGGGCGGACAGATACGCAGTATTTT.

The chain couples TRBV6-1 to TRBJ2-5; tentatively, D is TRBD1 or TRBD2 (6 bases each). Germline CDR1 is MNHNS and CDR2 is SASEGT. CDR3 length: 16 amino acids. Trimming removed 2 bases at V and 4 bases at J, with 17 bases between. Here the CDR3 reads CASSERRPGALETQYF. The DNA of the CDR3 is TGTGCCAGCAGTGAACGACGCCCGGGGGCTTTAGAGACCCAGTACTTC.

This clonotype was found a few times. The junction and the germline gene differ at one end; a read error may be behind it. V is TRBV3-1 and J is TRBJ2-2, with TRBD1 matching 12 bases. CDR1 is LGHDT, CDR2 YNNKEL, per germline (reference sequence). The CDR3 is 16 residues long. The CDR3 region has the DNA TGTGCTAGCAGCCACCGGGACAGGGGGCTGGCCGGGGAGCTGTTTTTT. Translating it yields CASSHRDRGLAGELFF.

The chain has TRBV20-1 and TRBJ2-7; D is unresolved. The V end was cut by 4 bases, the J end by 2 bases, with 12 bases between. CDR3 size: 13 residues. Germline CDR1 DFQATT, CDR2 SNEGSKA (reference sequence). CDR3 sequence: CSAKPGPTYEQYF. The CDR3 DNA is TGCAGTGCTAAACCGGGCCCTACCTACGAGCAGTACTTC.

The rearrangement links TRBV20-1 to TRBJ2-2; the D call may be TRBD1 or TRBD2 (5 bases each). The CDR3 runs to 14 residues. Germline V gene data show CDR1 as DFQATT and CDR2 as SNEGSKA (reference sequence). CDR3 sequence reads: CSTPGQGVSGELFF. In nucleotides, the CDR3 is TGCAGCACCCCGGGGCAAGGTGTGTCCGGGGAGCTGTTTTTT.

The rearrangement uses TRBV6-6 and TRBJ2-1; D gene ambiguous. Per germline, CDR1 MNHNY and CDR2 SVGAGI (reference sequence). Trimming cost V 0 bases and J 2 bases, with 8 bases left between them. The CDR3 is made up of 15 amino acids. This chain's CDR3 is CASSYSTETYNEQFF. The CDR3 DNA is TGTGCCAGCAGTTACTCGACCGAGACCTACAATGAGCAGTTCTTC.

This clonotype was observed a few times. The CDR3 sequence: CASSYTGDNSPLHF. In DNA, the CDR3 is TGTGCCAGCAGTTACACAGGGGATAATTCACCCCTCCACTTT. V and J are TRBV6-2 or TRBV6-3 and TRBJ1-6, with 7 nucleotides matching TRBD1. CDR1 is MNHEY and CDR2 is SVGEGT in the germline V gene. Trimming cost V 2 bases and J 5 bases; bases outside gene matches: 0. CDR3 length: 14 residues.

The V call is TRBV20-1, the J call TRBJ1-2; 10 nucleotides agree with TRBD1. Germline lookup yields CDR1 DFQATT and CDR2 SNEGSKA (reference sequence). With V trimmed by 2 bases and J by 6 bases, 3 bases remained unmatched. This CDR3 has 13 amino acids. The CDR3 nucleotides are TGCAGTGCTAGAATCGGGACAGGGGATGGCTACACCTTC. This codes for CSARIGTGDGYTF.

This clonotype was seen a handful of times. The chain's CDR3 is CASSQNYAWTVEDNTEAFF. CDR3 bases: TGTGCCAGCAGCCAAAATTACGCCTGGACCGTAGAGGATAACACTGAAGCTTTCTTT. The gene calls are TRBV28 and TRBJ1-1; D unresolved. V shed 6 bases and J shed 2 bases, with 28 bases lying between them. The CDR3 covers 19 residues. Germline CDR1 MDHEN, CDR2 SYDVKM.

A few counts support this clonotype. This chain joins TRBV6-1 and TRBJ1-1; the D is unclear. The V and J ends lost 10 bases and 0 bases respectively, with 12 bases between them. From germline, CDR1 is MNHNS and CDR2 SASEGT. The CDR3 totals 13 residues. CDR3 region: CATGWGLNTEAFF. The CDR3 DNA reads as TGTGCCACCGGGTGGGGTTTGAACACTGAAGCTTTCTTT.

This rearrangement joins TRBV3-1 to TRBJ2-7, with 8 bases fitting TRBD2. The J call may be mistaken, given a closer DNA end match to TRBJ2-5. There are 14 residues in the CDR3. Germline lookup yields CDR1 LGHDT and CDR2 YNNKEL (reference sequence). CDR3 bases: TGTGCCAGCAGCCAAAGACGGGGGGGCGAGACCCAGTACTTC. Its translation: CASSQRRGGETQYF.

In this sample, this clonotype turned up many times. The rearrangement joins TRBV29-1 to TRBJ1-5, with 8 bases fitting TRBD1. Germline assignment: CDR1 SQVTM and CDR2 ANQGSEA. The CDR3 runs 15 residues. Trimming cost V 4 bases and J 2 bases; bases outside gene matches: 7. CDR3 nucleotide sequence: TGCAGCGTTGCACAGGGGGTTTTAGGCAATCAGCCCCAGCATTTT. Translation: CSVAQGVLGNQPQHF.

CDR3 loop: CASSQSSPPNQPQHF. In nucleotides, the CDR3 is TGTGCCAGCAGCCAAAGTTCCCCTCCCAATCAGCCCCAGCATTTT. V is TRBV3-1 and J is TRBJ1-5; no reliable D call. The CDR3 is made up of 15 amino acids. Between the trimmed V and J ends, which lost 2 bases and 3 bases, there was a span of 11 bases. The germline CDR1 and CDR2 sequences are LGHDT and YNNKEL (reference sequence). The whole variable domain, remainder taken from reference TRBV3-1 and TRBJ1-5, is DTAVSQTPKYLVTQMGNDKSIKCEQNLGHDTMYWYKQDSKKFLKIMFSYNNKELIINETVPNRFSPKSPDKAHLNLHINSLELGDSAVYFCASSQSSPPNQPQHFGDGTRLSIL.

V is TRBV27 and J is TRBJ2-7; D could derive from TRBD1 or TRBD2 (6 bases each). CDR3 length equals 16 residues. V lost 0 bases and J 3 bases, leaving 15 bases between the germline ends. CDR1 and CDR2 from the germline V gene are MNHEY and SMNVEV (reference sequence). CDR3 in DNA: TGTGCCAGCAGTTTATCCACCGGGGGCCGCAGCTACGAGCAGTACTTC. The encoded protein is CASSLSTGGRSYEQYF.

The V gene is TRBV20-1, the J gene TRBJ2-7; tentative D call: TRBD1 (5 bases). The germline gives CDR1 DFQATT, CDR2 SNEGSKA (reference sequence). The V end was cut by 6 bases, the J end by 4 bases, with 16 bases between. The CDR3 has 13 amino acids. Here the CDR3 reads CSAPSARDYEQYF. CDR3 DNA: TGCAGTGCCCCGTCGGCCAGGGATTACGAGCAGTACTTC.

This chain connects TRBV9 to TRBJ2-3; TRBD2 matches at 15 bases. The V and J ends lost 4 bases and 2 bases, in that order; junction bases with no gene match: 5. Germline CDR1 reads SGDLS; CDR2 reads YYNGEE. The CDR3 sequence is 17 residues long. The CDR3 bases are TGTGCCAGCAGCACAGGGACTAGCGGGGGGTTCACAGATACGCAGTATTTT. Protein product: CASSTGTSGGFTDTQYF.

The genes are TRBV2 and TRBJ2-5; no firm D call. The J call may be faulty, since TRBJ2-7 better matches the DNA end. The CDR3 consists of 15 residues. Germline V CDR1 and CDR2: SNHLY, FYNNEI. CDR3 amino acids: CASSWASPSSYEQYF. CDR3 bases: TGTGCCAGCAGTTGGGCCAGCCCCAGCTCCTACGAGCAGTACTTC.

J is TRBJ1-4 and V is TRBV27, with D maybe TRBD1 (5 bases). V was cut by 8 bases and J by 8 bases, with 18 bases left in between. Germline V gives CDR1 MNHEY, CDR2 SMNVEV (reference sequence). The CDR3 is 14 amino acids. CDR3 DNA: TGTGCCAGCCGGGATGGGGGGAAGGCAGAAAAACTGTTTTTT. It is translated as CASRDGGKAEKLFF.

The table lists this clonotype with a few counts. V is TRBV29-1 and J is TRBJ2-3; TRBD2 matches at 10 bases. The junction had 6 bases not matched to a gene; V was cut back by 3 bases and J by 6 bases. The germline V gene encodes CDR1 SQVTM and CDR2 ANQGSEA. The CDR3 runs to 14 residues. The CDR3 loop reads CSVDVAGGGDTQYF. The CDR3 DNA is TGCAGCGTTGACGTAGCGGGGGGTGGGGATACGCAGTATTTT.

This clonotype was found a few times. J is TRBJ2-2 and V is TRBV29-1; weak D call: TRBD1 (6 bases). The CDR3 totals 14 residues. The V end was cut by 4 bases, the J end by 6 bases, with 15 bases between. Germline CDR1 reads SQVTM; CDR2 reads ANQGSEA. CDR3 loop: CSVVGSYRAGELFF. CDR3 DNA sequence: TGCAGCGTTGTTGGTTCCTACAGGGCCGGGGAGCTGTTTTTT.